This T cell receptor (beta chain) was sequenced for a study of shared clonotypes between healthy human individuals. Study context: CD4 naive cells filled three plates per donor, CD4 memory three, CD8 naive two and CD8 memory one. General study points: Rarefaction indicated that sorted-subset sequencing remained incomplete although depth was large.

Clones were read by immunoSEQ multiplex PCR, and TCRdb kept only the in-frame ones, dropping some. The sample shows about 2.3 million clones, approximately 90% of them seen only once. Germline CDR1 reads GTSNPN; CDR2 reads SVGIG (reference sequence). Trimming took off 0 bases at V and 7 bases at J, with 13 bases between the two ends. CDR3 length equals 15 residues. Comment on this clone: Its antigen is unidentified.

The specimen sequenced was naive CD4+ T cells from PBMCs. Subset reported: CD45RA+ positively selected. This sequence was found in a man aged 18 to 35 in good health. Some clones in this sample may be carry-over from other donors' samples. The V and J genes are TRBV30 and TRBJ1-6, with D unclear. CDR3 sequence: CAWSVLGRPNSPLHF. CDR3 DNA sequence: TGTGCCTGGAGTGTATTAGGGCGGCCAAATTCACCCCTCCACTTT.